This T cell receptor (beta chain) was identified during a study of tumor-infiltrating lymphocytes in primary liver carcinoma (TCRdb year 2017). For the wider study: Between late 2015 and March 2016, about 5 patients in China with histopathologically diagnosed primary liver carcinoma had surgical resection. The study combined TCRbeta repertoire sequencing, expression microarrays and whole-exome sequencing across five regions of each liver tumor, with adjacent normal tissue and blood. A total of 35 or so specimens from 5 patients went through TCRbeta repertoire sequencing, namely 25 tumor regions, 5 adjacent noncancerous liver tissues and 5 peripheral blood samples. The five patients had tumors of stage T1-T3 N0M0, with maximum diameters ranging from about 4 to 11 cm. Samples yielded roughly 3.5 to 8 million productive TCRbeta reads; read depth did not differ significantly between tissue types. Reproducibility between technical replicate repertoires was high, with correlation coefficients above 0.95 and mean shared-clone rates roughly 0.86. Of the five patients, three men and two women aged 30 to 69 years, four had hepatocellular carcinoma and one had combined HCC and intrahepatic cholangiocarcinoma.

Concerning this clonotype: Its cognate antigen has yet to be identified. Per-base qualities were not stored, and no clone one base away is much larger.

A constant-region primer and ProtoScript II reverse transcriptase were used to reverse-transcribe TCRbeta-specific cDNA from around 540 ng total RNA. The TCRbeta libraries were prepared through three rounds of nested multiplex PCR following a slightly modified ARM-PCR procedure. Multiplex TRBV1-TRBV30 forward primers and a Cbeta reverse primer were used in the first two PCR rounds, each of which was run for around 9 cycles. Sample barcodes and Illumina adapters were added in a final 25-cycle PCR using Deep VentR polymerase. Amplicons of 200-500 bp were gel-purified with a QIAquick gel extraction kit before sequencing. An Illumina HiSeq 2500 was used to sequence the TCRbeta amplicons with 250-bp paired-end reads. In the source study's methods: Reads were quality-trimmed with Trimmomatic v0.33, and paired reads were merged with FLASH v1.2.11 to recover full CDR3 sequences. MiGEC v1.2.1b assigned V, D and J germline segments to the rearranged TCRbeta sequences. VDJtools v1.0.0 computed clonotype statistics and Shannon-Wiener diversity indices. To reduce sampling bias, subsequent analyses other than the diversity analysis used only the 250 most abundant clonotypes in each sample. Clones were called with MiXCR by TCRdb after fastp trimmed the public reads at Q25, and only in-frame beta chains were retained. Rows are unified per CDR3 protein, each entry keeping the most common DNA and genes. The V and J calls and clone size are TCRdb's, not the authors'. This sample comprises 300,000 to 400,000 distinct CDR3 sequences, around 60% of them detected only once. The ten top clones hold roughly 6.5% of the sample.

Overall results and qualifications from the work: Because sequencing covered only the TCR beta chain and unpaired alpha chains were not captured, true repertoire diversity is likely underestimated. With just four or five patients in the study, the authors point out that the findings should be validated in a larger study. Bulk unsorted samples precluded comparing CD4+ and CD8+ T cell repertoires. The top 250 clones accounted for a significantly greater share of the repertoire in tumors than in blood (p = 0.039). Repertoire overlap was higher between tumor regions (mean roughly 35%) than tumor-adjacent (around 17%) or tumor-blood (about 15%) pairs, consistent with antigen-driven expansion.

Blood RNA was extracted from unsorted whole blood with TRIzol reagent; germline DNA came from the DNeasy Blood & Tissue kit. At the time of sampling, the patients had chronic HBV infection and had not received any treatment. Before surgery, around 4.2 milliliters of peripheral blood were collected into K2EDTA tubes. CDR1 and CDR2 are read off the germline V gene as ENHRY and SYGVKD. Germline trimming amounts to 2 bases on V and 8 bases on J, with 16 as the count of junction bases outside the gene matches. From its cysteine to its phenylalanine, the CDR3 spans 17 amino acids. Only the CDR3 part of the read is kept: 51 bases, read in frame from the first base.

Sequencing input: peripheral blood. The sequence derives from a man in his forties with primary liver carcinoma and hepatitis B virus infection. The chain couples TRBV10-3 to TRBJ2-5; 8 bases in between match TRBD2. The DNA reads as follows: TGTGCCATCAGTGAGCGGGGGGGGGAGCAGACCTCATCTACCCAGTACTTC. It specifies CAISERGGEQTSSTQYF.